A single T cell receptor (beta chain) is shown here with its context. This CDR3 is built from 12 residues. Germline V gene sequence: CDR1 SGHTA, CDR2 FQGTGA. Trimming left V 6 bases short and J 4 bases short, with 9 bases between. Original methodology: Estimated nucleated cell counts came from reference gene primer amplification. Libraries were prepared by immunoSEQ multiplex PCR; TCRdb keeps only in-frame clonotypes and omits some of them. V and J calls and clone size are given by that table; D and trimming were obtained from the DNA. The sample includes about 58,000 clones, about nine tenths seen only once; the top ten take 7% to 10%. The record originates from a study of blood T cell repertoires in COVID-19. Turning to the study itself: Sources were T cells, B-cell-depleted T cells, or PBMCs; the material itself was cDNA or gDNA.

This TCR was recovered from a woman in her 70s with active COVID-19. The rearrangement links TRBV7-3 to TRBJ2-5; D remains unclear. The sequencing input was peripheral blood. CDR3 in amino acids: CASSPTGETQYF. The CDR3 nucleotides are TGTGCCAGCAGTCCAACTGGAGAGACCCAGTACTTC.